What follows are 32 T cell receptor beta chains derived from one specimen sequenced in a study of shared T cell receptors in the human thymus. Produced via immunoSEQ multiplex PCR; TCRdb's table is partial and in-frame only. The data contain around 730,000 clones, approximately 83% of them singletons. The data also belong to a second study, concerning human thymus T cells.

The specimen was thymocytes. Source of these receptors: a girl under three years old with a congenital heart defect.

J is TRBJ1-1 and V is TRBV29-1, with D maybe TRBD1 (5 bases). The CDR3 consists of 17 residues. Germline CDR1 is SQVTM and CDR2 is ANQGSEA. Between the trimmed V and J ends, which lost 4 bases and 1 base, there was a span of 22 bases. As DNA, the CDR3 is TGCAGCGTTGTTGGGAATCGGGGGGAAAAAGGGAACACTGAAGCTTTCTTT. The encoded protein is CSVVGNRGEKGNTEAFF.

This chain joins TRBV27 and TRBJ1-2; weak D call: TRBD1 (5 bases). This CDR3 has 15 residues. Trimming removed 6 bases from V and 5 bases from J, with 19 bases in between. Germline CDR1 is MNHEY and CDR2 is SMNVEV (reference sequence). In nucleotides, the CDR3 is TGTGCCAGCAGCTACGTCGGTGGGACTCCTTATGGCTACACCTTC. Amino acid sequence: CASSYVGGTPYGYTF.

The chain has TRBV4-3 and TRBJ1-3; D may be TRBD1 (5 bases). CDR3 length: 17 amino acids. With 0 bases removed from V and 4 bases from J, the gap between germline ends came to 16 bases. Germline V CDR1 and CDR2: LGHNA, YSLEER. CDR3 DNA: TGCGCCAGCAGCCAAGATTGGGCAGGGTCTGCCGGAAACACCATATATTTT. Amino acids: CASSQDWAGSAGNTIYF.

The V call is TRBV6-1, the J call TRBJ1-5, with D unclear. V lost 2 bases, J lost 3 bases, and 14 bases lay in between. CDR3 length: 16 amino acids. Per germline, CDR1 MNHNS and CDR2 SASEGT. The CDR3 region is CASSEIPGNANQPQHF. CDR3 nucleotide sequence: TGTGCCAGCAGTGAAATACCGGGGAACGCCAATCAGCCCCAGCATTTT.

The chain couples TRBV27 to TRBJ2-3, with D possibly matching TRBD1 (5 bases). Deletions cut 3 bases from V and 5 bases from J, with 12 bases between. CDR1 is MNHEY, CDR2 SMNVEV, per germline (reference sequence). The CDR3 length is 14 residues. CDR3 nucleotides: TGTGCCAGCAGTTTCGAAGGGGTAGGAGATACGCAGTATTTT. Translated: CASSFEGVGDTQYF.

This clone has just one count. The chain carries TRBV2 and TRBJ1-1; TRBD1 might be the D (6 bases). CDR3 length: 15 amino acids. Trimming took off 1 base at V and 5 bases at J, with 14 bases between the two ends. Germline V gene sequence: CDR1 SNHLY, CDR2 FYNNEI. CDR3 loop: CASSEVGGAHTEAFF. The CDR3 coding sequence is TGTGCCAGCAGTGAAGTGGGGGGGGCGCATACTGAAGCTTTCTTT.

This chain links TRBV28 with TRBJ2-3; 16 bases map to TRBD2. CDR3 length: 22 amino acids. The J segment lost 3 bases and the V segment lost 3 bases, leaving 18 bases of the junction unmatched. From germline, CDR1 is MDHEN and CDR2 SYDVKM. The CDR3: CASSFDFPSGTSGGAGTDTQYF. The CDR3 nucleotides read TGTGCCAGCAGTTTTGACTTTCCGTCCGGGACTAGCGGGGGGGCGGGTACAGATACGCAGTATTTT.

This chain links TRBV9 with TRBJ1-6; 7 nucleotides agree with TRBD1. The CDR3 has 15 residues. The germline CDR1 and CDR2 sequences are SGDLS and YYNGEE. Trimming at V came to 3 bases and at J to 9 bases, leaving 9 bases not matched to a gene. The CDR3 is CASSATGVRRSPLHF. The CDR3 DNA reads TGTGCCAGCAGCGCCACAGGGGTAAGGCGTTCACCCCTCCACTTT.

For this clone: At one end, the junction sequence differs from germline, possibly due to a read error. The chain's CDR3 is CASSPIKDTVF. The CDR3 DNA reads TGTGCCAGCAGCCCCATTAAGGACACTGTTTTC. V and J are TRBV7-6 and TRBJ2-7; D might be TRBD1 (5 bases). CDR1 SGHVS and CDR2 FNYEAQ come from the germline V gene. The CDR3 is 11 residues long. Looking up the rest from reference TRBV7-6 and TRBJ2-7 gives the full variable domain: GAGVSQSPRYKVTKRGQDVALRCDPISGHVSLYWYRQALGQGPEFLTYFNYEAQQDKSGLPNDRFSAERPEGSISTLTIQRTEQRDSAMYRCASSPIKDTVFGPGTRLTVT.

The CDR3 DNA follows: TGTGCCAGCAGCCACTTCGCGGGGACCCCTAGCACAGATACGCAGTATTTT. Translating it yields CASSHFAGTPSTDTQYF. The gene calls are TRBV5-6 and TRBJ2-3, with D perhaps TRBD2 (6 bases). Trimming took off 4 bases at V and 0 bases at J, with 18 bases between the two ends. Germline V gene sequence: CDR1 SGHDT, CDR2 YYEEEE. The CDR3 is 17 residues long. Supplemented by reference TRBV5-6 and TRBJ2-3, the full variable domain reads DAGVTQSPTHLIKTRGQQVTLRCSPKSGHDTVSWYQQALGQGPQFIFQYYEEEERQRGNFPDRFSGHQFPNYSSELNVNALLLGDSALYLCASSHFAGTPSTDTQYFGPGTRLTVL.

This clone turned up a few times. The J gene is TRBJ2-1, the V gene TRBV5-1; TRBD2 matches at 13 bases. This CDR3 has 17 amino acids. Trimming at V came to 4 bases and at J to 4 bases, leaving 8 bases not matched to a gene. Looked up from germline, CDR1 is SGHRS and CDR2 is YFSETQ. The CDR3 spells CASSLPGLAGRYNEQFF. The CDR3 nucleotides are TGCGCCAGCAGCCTACCGGGACTAGCGGGGAGGTACAATGAGCAGTTCTTC.

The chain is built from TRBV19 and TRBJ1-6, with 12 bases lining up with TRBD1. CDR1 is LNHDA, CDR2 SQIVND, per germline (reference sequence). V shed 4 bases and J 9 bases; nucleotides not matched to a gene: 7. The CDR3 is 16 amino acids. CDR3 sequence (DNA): TGTGCCAGTAGTAAGGGACTGGGACAGGGGGCTTCACCCCTCCACTTT. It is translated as CASSKGLGQGASPLHF. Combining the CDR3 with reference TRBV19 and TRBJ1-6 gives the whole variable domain DGGITQSPKYLFRKEGQNVTLSCEQNLNHDAMYWYRQDPGQGLRLIYYSQIVNDFQKGDIAEGYSVSREKKESFPLTVTSAQKNPTAFYLCASSKGLGQGASPLHFGNGTRLTVT.

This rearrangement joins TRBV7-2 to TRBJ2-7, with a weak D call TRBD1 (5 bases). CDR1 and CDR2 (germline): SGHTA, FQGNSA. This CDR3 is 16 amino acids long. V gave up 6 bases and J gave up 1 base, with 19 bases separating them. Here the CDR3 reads CASSRYNRRTSYEQYF. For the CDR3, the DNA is TGTGCCAGCAGTCGCTACAACAGGCGTACTTCCTACGAGCAGTACTTC.

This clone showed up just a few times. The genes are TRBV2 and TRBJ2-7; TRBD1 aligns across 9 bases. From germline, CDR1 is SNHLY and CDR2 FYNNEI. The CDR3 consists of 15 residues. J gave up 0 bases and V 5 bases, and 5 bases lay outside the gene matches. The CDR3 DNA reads TGTGCCAGCAGTCGGGGACAGGGTAGCTCCTACGAGCAGTACTTC. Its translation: CASSRGQGSSYEQYF.

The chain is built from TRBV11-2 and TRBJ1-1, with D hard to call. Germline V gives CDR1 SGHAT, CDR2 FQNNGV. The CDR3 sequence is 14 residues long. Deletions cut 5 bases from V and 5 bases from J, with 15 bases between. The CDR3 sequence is CASSPPMLRTEAFF. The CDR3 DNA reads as TGTGCCAGCAGCCCTCCTATGCTTAGAACTGAAGCTTTCTTT.

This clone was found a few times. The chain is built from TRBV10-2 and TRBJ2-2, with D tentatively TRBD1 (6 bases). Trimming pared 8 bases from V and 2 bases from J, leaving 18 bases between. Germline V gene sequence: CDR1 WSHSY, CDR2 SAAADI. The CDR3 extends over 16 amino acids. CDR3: CASGRPGDYNTGELFF. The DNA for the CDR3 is TGCGCCAGCGGTAGACCAGGGGATTATAACACCGGGGAGCTGTTTTTT.

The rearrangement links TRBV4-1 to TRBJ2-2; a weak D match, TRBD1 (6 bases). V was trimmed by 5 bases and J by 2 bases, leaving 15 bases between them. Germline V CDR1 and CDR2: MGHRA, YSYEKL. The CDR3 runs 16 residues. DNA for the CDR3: TGCGCCAGCAGCTCATGGGACACCGAAAACACCGGGGAGCTGTTTTTT. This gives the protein CASSSWDTENTGELFF.

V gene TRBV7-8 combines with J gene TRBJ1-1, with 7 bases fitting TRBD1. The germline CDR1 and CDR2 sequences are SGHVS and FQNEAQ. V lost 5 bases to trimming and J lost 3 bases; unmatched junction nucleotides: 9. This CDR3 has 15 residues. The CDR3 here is CASSPNRQGDTEAFF. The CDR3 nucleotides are TGTGCCAGCAGCCCGAACAGACAGGGAGACACTGAAGCTTTCTTT.

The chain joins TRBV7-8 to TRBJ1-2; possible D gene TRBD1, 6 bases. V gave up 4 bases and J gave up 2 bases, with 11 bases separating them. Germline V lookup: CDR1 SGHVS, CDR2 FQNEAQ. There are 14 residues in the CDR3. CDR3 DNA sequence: TGTGCCAGCAGCTCCTCCGGACAGAACTATGGCTACACCTTC. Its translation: CASSSSGQNYGYTF.

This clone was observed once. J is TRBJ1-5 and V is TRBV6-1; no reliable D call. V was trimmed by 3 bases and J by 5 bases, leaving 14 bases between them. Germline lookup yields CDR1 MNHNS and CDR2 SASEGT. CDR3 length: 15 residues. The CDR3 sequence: CASSEETGGDQPQHF. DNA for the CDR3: TGTGCCAGCAGTGAGGAAACCGGCGGCGATCAGCCCCAGCATTTT.

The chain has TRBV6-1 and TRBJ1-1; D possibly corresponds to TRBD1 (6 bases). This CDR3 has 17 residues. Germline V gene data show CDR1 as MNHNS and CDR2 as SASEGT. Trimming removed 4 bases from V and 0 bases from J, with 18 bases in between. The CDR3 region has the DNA TGTGCCAGCAGTGCCAATCCACCGGACAGCCTGAACACTGAAGCTTTCTTT. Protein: CASSANPPDSLNTEAFF.

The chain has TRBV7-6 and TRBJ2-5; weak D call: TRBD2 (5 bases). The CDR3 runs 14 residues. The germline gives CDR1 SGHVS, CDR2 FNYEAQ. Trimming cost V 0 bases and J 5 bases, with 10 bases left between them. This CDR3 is CASSLASGCETQYF. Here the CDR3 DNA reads TGTGCCAGCAGCTTAGCGTCGGGGTGTGAGACCCAGTACTTC.

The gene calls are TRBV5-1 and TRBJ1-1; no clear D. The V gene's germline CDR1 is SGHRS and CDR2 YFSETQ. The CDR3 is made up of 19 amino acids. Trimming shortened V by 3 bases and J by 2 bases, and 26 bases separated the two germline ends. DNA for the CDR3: TGCGCCAGCAGCTCTGACGTCGGACGGAGAAGGAGGGCTAACACTGAAGCTTTCTTT. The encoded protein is CASSSDVGRRRRANTEAFF. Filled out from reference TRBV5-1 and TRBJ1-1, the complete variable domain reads KAGVTQTPRYLIKTRGQQVTLSCSPISGHRSVSWYQQTPGQGLQFLFEYFSETQRNKGNFPGRFSGRQFSNSRSEMNVSTLELGDSALYLCASSSDVGRRRRANTEAFFGQGTRLTVV.

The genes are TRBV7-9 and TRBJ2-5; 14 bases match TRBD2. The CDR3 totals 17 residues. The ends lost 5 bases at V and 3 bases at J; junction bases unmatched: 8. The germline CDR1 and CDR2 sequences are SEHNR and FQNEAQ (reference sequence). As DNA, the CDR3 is TGTGCCAGCAGCAGGTTAGGGACTAGCGGGGGTAAAGAGACCCAGTACTTC. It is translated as CASSRLGTSGGKETQYF.

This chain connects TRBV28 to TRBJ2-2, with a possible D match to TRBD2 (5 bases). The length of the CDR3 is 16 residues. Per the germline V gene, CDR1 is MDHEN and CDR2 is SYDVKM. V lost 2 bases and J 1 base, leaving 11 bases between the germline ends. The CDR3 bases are TGTGCCAGCAGTTTAAACGTACGGGGGAACACCGGGGAGCTGTTTTTT. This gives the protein CASSLNVRGNTGELFF.

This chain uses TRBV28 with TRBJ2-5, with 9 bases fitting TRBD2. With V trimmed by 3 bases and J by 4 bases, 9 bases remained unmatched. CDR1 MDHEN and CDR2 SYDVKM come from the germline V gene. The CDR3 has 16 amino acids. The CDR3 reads CASSFLRGGGLETQYF. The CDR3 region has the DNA TGTGCCAGCAGTTTTTTGCGGGGGGGCGGGTTAGAGACCCAGTACTTC. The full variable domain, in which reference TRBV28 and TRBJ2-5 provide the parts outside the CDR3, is DVKVTQSSRYLVKRTGEKVFLECVQDMDHENMFWYRQDPGLGLRLIYFSYDVKMKEKGDIPEGYSVSREKKERFSLILESASTNQTSMYLCASSFLRGGGLETQYFGPGTRLLVL.

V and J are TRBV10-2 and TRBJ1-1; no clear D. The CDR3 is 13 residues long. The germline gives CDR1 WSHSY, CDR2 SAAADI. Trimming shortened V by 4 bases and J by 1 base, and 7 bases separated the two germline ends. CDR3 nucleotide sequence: TGCGCCAGCAGTGTGCAGAAGAACACTGAAGCTTTCTTT. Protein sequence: CASSVQKNTEAFF.

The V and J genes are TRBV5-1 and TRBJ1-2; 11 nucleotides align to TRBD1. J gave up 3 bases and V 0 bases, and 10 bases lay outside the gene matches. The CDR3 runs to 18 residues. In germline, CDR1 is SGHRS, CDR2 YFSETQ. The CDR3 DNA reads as TGCGCCAGCAGCTTGGATCTCCGGGACAGGGGGGAGGACTATGGCTACACCTTC. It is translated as CASSLDLRDRGEDYGYTF.

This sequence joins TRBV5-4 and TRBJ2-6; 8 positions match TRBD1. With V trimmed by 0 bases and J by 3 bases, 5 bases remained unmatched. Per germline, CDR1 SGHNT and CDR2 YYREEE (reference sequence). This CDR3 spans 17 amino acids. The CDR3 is CASSLDRGDGGANVLTF. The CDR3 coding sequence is TGTGCCAGCAGCTTGGACAGGGGGGATGGTGGGGCCAACGTCCTGACTTTC. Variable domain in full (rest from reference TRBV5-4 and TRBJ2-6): ETGVTQSPTHLIKTRGQQVTLRCSSQSGHNTVSWYQQALGQGPQFIFQYYREEENGRGNFPPRFSGLQFPNYSSELNVNALELDDSALYLCASSLDRGDGGANVLTFGAGSRLTVL.

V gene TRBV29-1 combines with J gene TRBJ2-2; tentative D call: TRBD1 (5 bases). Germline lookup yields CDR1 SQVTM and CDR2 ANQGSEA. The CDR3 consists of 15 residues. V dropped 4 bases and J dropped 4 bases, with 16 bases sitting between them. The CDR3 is CSVGGGRVGTGELFF. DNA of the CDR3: TGCAGCGTTGGAGGTGGCAGGGTCGGCACCGGGGAGCTGTTTTTT.

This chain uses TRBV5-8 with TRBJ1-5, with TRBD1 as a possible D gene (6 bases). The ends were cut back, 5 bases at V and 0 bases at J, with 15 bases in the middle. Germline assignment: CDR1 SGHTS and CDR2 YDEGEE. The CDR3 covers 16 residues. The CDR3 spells CASREPGHFSNQPQHF. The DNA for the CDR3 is TGTGCCAGCAGAGAACCGGGACACTTTAGCAATCAGCCCCAGCATTTT.

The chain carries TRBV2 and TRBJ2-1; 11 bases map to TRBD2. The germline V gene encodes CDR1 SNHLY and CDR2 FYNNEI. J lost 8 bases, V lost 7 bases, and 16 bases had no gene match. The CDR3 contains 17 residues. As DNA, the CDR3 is TGTGCCAGCATGGGGTCGTTTAGCGGGGGGGCAGGGGATGAGCAGTTCTTC. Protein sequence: CASMGSFSGGAGDEQFF.